This TCR beta chain comes out of a study of T cells in Graves' hyperthyroidism and ophthalmopathy. This clonotype appeared many times. Pregnant or lactating patients were excluded, as were those with uncontrolled infection or other autoimmune disease. At first hyperthyroidism diagnosis, before any ophthalmopathy symptoms, the blood sample was collected. TCR beta CDR3 sequences were amplified from RNA transcripts. Primed by the HTBI set, a first-round RT-PCR was run on the TCR CDR3. TCRdb reanalysed the multiplex PCR reads using MiXCR and keeps one entry per CDR3 protein. The sample shows about 380,000 distinct CDR3 sequences, approximately 12% of them seen only once. This CDR3 has 13 residues. CDR1 is KGHDR, CDR2 SFDVKD, per germline. V shed 12 bases and J 8 bases; nucleotides not matched to a gene: 13.

This clonotype was sampled from a man younger than 45 with Graves' hyperthyroidism that later progressed to Graves' ophthalmopathy. Sequencing was carried out using blood. This rearrangement joins TRBV24-1 to TRBJ2-7; 9 nucleotides match TRBD2. The CDR3, as DNA: TGTGCCGCCGCGGGAGGGACCGAGATGAAGCAGTACTTC. Protein: CAAAGGTEMKQYF.